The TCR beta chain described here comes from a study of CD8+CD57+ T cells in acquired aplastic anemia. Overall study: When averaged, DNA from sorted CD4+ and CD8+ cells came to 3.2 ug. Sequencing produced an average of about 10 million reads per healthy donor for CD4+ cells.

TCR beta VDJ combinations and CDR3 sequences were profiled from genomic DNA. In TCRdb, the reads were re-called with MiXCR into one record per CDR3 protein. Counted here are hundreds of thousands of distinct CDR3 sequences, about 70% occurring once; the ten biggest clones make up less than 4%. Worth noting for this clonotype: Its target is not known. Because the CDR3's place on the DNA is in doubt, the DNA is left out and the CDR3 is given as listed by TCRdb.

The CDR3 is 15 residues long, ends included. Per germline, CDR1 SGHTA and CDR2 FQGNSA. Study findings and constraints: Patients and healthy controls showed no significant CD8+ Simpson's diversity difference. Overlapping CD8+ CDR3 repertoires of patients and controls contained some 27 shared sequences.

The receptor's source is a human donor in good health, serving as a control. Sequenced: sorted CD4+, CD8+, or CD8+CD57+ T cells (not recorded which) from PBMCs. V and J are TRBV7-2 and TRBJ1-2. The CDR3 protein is CAITAANYGYTFGTF.